This T cell receptor (beta chain) appears in the sequencing data of a study of blood T cell repertoires in COVID-19. Study summary: Samples came from the United States, Italy and Spain, spanning acute and convalescent COVID-19. T cells, B-cell-depleted T cells, or PBMCs provided the cDNA or gDNA that served as material.

Using immunoSEQ multiplex PCR, the repertoire was profiled, and TCRdb retains in-frame clones only, with some absent. The sample records fewer than 80,000 clones, over 85% being singletons. What was sequenced was peripheral blood. The TCR originated in a human donor in a cohort sampled during active COVID-19.

This CDR3 reads CASSPTAGINEKLFF. Here the CDR3 DNA reads TGCGCCAGCAGCCCGACGGCAGGGATAAATGAAAAACTGTTTTTT. This chain joins TRBV5-1 and TRBJ1-4, with D possibly being TRBD1 (5 bases). Germline V gives CDR1 SGHRS, CDR2 YFSETQ. The CDR3 has 15 amino acids. V lost 4 bases, J lost 5 bases, and 15 bases lay in between.